This record concerns one T cell receptor (beta chain) sequence. There is no known antigen for this receptor. No base quality values were provided; no much bigger clone lies one nucleotide off. CDR1 and CDR2 are drawn from the germline V gene (reference sequence): LNHDA, SQIVND. Its CDR3 holds 12 amino acids, cysteine through phenylalanine. Only the CDR3 DNA stays, 36 bases, in frame from base 1. Trimming accounts for 6 bases at V and 9 bases at J, while the number of junction bases matched to no gene is 2. The data were taken from a study of OX40 agonist ivuxolimab in advanced cancers. Concerning the study at large: Ivuxolimab, which targeted the costimulatory receptor OX40 (CD134), was an agonistic, fully human IgG2 monoclonal antibody. Intravenous ivuxolimab was administered to patients every 2 weeks at six dose levels: 0.01, 0.1, 0.3, 1.5, 3 and 10 mg/kg. Of the 50 or so patients in dose escalation, 19 had hepatocellular carcinoma, some 15 had melanoma, 9 had renal cell carcinoma and 9 had head and neck cancer. In the dose-escalation cohort, roughly 82% of patients were male, and the mean age was 60 years with a range of about 20 to 79. Patients were allowed to have had prior anti-PD-1, anti-PD-L1 or anti-CTLA-4 therapy, and more than 35% of the dose-escalation patients had been treated with checkpoint inhibitors. Partial responses occurred in three dose-escalation patients: two with cutaneous melanoma and one with hepatocellular carcinoma. Peripheral TCRbeta sequencing was intended to test whether TCR sequence diversity was altered and clonal T-cell expansion was caused by ivuxolimab. The paper reports the monotherapy dose-escalation portion (N ≈ 52 patients) of the phase I ivuxolimab trial. The investigation overall reported the following: The antigen specificity of the peripheral T cells that underwent clonal expansion was not determined. At doses of 0.1 to 3.0 mg/kg, clonal expansion of both CD4+ and CD8+ T cells in blood was seen between baseline and week 6. On average, CD8+ T cells showed more expanded clones than CD4+ T cells after ivuxolimab. Partial responders in the 0.1-3.0 mg/kg groups had among the lowest normalized peripheral clonal expansion, especially among CD8+ T cells. Low levels of normalized T-cell clonal expansion were also seen in some nonresponding patients.

Patients with autoimmune disease history or receiving systemic immunosuppression were excluded from the trial. Peripheral blood for TCR sequencing was drawn from every dose cohort at baseline, at cycle 4 day 1 and at cycle 7 day 1. Samples were obtained from an open-label, multicenter, first-in-human phase I dose-escalation trial of ivuxolimab. The trial enrolled adults with locally advanced or metastatic head and neck squamous cell, hepatocellular, melanoma or renal cell carcinoma. Before TCR sequencing, CD4+ T cells and CD8+ T cells from peripheral blood were sorted into separate populations. Genomic DNA was extracted from sorted cells for sequencing of the TCRbeta CDR3 region. The immunoSEQ Assay was used for sequencing of TCRbeta CDR3 regions. In its TCRdb copy, this immuneACCESS table keeps in-frame sequences only and misses some clones. Where compared with another copy, unresolved V genes explain less than half of these, and the others have no known cause. This sample has about 72,000 clones in its table, and around nine tenths of those were observed once. Clones ranked in the top ten supply approximately 6% of the sample.

Source: CD4+ or CD8+ T cells sorted from blood, taken in a trial of the OX40 agonist ivuxolimab. This sequence uses TRBV19 and TRBJ1-6; 7 central nucleotides agree with TRBD1. This TCR was recovered from an adult with an advanced solid tumor such as melanoma, head and neck, liver or kidney cancer. The nucleotide sequence reads as follows: TGTGCCAGTAGCCCAGGGGGTTCACCCCTCCACTTT. This yields the protein CASSPGGSPLHF. Full variable domain (CDR3 extended with the reference TRBV19 and TRBJ1-6 proteins): DGGITQSPKYLFRKEGQNVTLSCEQNLNHDAMYWYRQDPGQGLRLIYYSQIVNDFQKGDIAEGYSVSREKKESFPLTVTSAQKNPTAFYLCASSPGGSPLHFGNGTRLTVT.